These T cell receptor beta chains were read from a single sample in a study of blood T cell repertoires in COVID-19. Here immunoSEQ multiplex PCR was the method, and the copy in TCRdb shows in-frame clones only, minus some. The profile shows approximately 31,000 clones, about 90% of them singletons. The sequenced sample consisted of peripheral blood. Receptors were obtained from a human donor with active COVID-19. The donor label of this sample is uncertain. The conserved cysteine and the conserved F or W are not part of the CDR3 here.

ASSGNAGGTQY,TRBV9
ASSPGIGRETQY,TRBV4-1
ASSLEVLAGSPTDTQY,TRBV7-6
ASSLPAGAVTQY,TRBV7-2
ASSLLGQTTEQY,TRBV5-1
ASSLAVQRLYEQY,TRBV5-1
ATSGTLGEGAAAKNIQY,TRBV15
AIGGPQGASHNEQF,TRBV10-3
ASSEDRGRKLF,TRBV7-2
ASSQQVSGNTIY,TRBV11-1
ASSFRPPGSEQY,TRBV5-5
ASSPRDTVYEQY,TRBV11-2
ASSIAGTLNEQF,TRBV19
ASSPGTVGLLDEQY,TRBV18
ASSSSMGQAAIGTYEQY,TRBV7-9
ASSFGTSGGSDTQY,TRBV7-8
ASTPSGQANYGYT,TRBV7-9
ASSMGGPGTQY,TRBV19
ATSDSTGAGANVLT,TRBV24-1
ASSPSGTGGNYGYT,TRBV5-6
ASSSGGDSYEQY,TRBV9
ASSTLQGYTGELF,TRBV28
ASSLVVAGGNQETQY,TRBV7-6
ASSPPLTRDTDTQY,TRBV6-2/TRBV6-3
ASSLTNYGYT,TRBV3-1/TRBV3-2
SAGGQGATYGYT,TRBV20-1
ASSSGTSGQETQY,TRBV7-3
ASSPQLRTGDGYT,TRBV19
ASRLQGWRTGERGF,TRBV12-2
ASSSRDSSSTDTQY,TRBV7-9
ASSDFAGGSHEQY,TRBV6-4
ASSPRETGPYEQY,TRBV3-1/TRBV3-2
ASSILLAGGGGEQF,TRBV19
ASSQDNSQGWNTEAF,TRBV4-3
ASSTPTGQEYTMEQF,TRBV7-2
ASTGAGSSYEQY,TRBV28
ASSDHRSSYNEQF,TRBV28
ASSSVGGEDQPQH,TRBV18
ASSFGGSTEAF,TRBV6-2/TRBV6-3
ASSLGAGEGPDTQY,TRBV7-6
ASSNIGDRGGNTQY,TRBV9
ASSPTSGLTGELF,TRBV2
ASRESSGRRDTQY,TRBV6-5
ATSRDRTGSWDTDTQY,TRBV15
ASSPGLAGGFEQF,TRBV5-1
AWSPGYGYT,TRBV30
ASSLARGLAFPPDTQY,TRBV7-9
ASSPRGAEQF,TRBV13
ASSAAGAISGNTIY,TRBV2
ASSGDTSYEQY,TRBV5-4
ASLPRGGQEGSNQPQH,TRBV27
ASSVGVGGASDTQY,TRBV9